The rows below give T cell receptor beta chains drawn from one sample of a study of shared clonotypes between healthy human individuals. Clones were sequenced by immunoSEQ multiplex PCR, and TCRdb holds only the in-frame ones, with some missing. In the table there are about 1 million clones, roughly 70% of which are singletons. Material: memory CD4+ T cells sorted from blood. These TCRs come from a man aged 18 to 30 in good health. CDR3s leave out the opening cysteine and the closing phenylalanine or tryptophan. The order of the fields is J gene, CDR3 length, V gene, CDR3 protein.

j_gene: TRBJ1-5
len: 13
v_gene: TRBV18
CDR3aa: ASSPAYGVNQPQH

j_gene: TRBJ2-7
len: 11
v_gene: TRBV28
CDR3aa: ASGSDSTYEQY

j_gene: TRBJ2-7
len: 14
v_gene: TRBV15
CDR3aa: ATSRPLGGVAYEQY

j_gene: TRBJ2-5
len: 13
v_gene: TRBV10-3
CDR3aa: AISESNYIQETQY

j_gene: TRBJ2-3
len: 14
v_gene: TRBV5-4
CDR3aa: ASSLKLAASTDTQY

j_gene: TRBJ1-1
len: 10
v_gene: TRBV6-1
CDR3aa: ASKWQNTEAF

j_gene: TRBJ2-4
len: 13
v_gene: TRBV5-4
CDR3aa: ASSTFGGGSDIQY

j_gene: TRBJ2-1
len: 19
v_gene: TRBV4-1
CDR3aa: ASSQDLSVLGGITPYNEQF

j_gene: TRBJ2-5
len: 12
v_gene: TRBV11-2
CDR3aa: ASSSRGGTEAQY

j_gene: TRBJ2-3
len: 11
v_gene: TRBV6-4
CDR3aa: ASSGEQGATQY

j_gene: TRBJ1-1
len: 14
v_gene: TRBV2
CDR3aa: ASSEGGQGAKTEAF

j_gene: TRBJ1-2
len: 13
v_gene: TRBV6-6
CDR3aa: ASSYGARGTYGYT

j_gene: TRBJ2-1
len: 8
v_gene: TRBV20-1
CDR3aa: SALGNEQF

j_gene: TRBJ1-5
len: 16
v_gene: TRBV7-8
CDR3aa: ASSLGPGPGRYNQPQH

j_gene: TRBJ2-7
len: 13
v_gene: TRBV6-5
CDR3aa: ASSKQRWGPYEQY

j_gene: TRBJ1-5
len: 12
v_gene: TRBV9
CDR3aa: ASSVGQGGQPQH

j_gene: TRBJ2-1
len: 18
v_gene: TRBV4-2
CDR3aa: ASSQETSGSATSSYNEQF

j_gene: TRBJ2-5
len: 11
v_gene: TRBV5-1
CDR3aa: ASSSGQGETQY

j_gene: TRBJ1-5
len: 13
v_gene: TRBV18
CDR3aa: ASSPSEQGYQPQH

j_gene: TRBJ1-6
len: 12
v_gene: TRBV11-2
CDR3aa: ASSLDHGSSPLH

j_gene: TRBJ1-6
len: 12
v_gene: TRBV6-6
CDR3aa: ASSYTDSNSPLH

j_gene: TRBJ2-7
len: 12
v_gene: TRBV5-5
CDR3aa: ASNNRRSSYEQY

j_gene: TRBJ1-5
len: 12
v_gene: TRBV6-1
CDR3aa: ASSVSVLNQPQH

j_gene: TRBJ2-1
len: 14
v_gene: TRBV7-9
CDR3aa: ASSLALREVGNEQF

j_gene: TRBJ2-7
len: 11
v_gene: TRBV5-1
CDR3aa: ASSPDRGFEQY

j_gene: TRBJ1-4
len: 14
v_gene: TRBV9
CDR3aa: ASSVAEGARGEKLF

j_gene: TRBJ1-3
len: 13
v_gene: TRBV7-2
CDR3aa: ASSLRAGVGNTIY

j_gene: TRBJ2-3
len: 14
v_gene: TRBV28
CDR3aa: ASSIRQGVRTDTQY

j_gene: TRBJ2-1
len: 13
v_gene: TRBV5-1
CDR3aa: ASSVQGSSYNEQF

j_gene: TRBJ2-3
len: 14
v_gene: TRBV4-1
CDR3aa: ASSRQGAGGGDTQY

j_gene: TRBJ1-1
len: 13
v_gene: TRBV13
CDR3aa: ASSLGDRGNTEAF

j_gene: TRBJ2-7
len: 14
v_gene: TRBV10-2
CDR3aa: ASSGVASGDYYEQY

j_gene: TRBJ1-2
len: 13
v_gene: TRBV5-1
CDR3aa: ASSPGDSSNYGYT

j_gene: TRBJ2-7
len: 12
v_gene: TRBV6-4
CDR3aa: ASRRTSGSYEQY

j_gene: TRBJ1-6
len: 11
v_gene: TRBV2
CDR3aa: ASDRDMGSPLH

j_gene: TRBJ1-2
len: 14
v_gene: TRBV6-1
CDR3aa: ASSEEPGQGHYGYT

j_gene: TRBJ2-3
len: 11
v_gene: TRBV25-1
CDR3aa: ASSEYGADTQY

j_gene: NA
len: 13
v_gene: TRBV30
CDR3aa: AWRRTGTGYHEQY

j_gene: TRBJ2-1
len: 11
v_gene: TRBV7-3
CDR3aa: ASSFTRDNEQF

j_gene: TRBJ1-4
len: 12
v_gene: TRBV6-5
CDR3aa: ASSYSIGDEKLF

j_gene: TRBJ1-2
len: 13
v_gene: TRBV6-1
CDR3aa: ASSSPGQGDYGYT

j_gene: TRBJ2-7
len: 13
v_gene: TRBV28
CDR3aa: ASSFMWGDSYEQY

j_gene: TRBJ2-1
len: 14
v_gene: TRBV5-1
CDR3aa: ASSLVVGSSYNEQF

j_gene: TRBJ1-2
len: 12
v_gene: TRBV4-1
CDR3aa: ASSQVSKGRGYT

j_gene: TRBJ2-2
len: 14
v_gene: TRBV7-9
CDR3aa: ASSGPPGANTGELF

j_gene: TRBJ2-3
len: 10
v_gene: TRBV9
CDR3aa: ASSRSTDTQY

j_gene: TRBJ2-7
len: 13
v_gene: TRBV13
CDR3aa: ASSPAGTGGYEQY

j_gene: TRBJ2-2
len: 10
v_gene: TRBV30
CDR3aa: AWNYITGELF

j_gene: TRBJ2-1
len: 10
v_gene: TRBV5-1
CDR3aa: ASRGRYNEQF

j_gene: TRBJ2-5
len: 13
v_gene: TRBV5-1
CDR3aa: ASSLYLGQEETQY

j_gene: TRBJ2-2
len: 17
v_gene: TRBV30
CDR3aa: AWNPLGVGRQLNTGELF

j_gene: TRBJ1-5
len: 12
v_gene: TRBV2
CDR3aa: ASSVQGGNQPQH